Sequencing of this T cell receptor (beta chain) was carried out in a study of blood T cells in healthy people across ages. This clonotype was seen only a few times. What it binds is unknown. Findings and caveats of the study: Possibly, changes in expanded clonotypes were confounded because donor CMV status was unknown. Strong correlation existed between TCR beta diversity and naive T cell percentage. Roughly linear age-related decline in beta diversity appeared, significant by age around 38.

A J-beta primer mix and a sample-barcoded 5' primer were used in a second PCR of about 6 to 12 cycles. TCRdb re-analysed the 5' RACE reads in MiXCR, keeping a single row per CDR3 protein. Of roughly 1,500,000 distinct CDR3 sequences detected, about 31% appear once; the ten largest clones hold over 9%. Each individual donor underwent a draw of roughly 10 milliliters of peripheral blood. The CDR3 runs 15 residues. V was shortened by 4 bases and J by 2 bases, with 14 bases between the two germline ends. Germline V gives CDR1 LGHDT, CDR2 YNNKEL (reference sequence). Source material: blood. The clonotype was recovered from a woman aged 30 to 39 in good health. The gene calls are TRBV3-1 and TRBJ1-2; D gene uncertain. The CDR3: CASSPLLFSNYGYTF. The CDR3 DNA is TGTGCCAGCAGCCCCCTTTTGTTTTCCAACTATGGCTACACCTTC.